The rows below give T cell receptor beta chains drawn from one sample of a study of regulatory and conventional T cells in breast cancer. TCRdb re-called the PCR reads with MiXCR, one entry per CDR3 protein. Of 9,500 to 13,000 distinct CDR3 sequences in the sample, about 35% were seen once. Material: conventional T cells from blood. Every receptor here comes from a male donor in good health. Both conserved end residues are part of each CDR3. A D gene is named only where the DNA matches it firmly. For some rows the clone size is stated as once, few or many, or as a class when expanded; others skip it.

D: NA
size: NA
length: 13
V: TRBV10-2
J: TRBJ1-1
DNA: TGCGCCAGCACCCCCAGCCCGAACACTGAAGCTTTCTTT
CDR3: CASTPSPNTEAFF

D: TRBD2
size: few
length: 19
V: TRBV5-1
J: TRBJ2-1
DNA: TGCGCCAGCAGCTTGGGGAGCGGGGGGTCACTCAGCTCCTACAATGAGCAGTTCTTC
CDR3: CASSLGSGGSLSSYNEQFF

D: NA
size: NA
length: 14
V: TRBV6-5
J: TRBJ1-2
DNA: TGTGCCAGCCCCCGAAAGGGGTGGGACTATGGCTACACCTTC
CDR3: CASPRKGWDYGYTF

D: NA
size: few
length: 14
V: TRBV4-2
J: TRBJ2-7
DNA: TGTGCCAGCAGCCAAGGGGGGAGAGACTACGAGCAGTACTTC
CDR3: CASSQGGRDYEQYF

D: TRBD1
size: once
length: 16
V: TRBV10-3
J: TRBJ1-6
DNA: TGTGCCATCAGTCGGACAGGGGATTCGACTAATTCACCCCTCCACTTT
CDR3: CAISRTGDSTNSPLHF

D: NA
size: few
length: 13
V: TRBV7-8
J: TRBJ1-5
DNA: TGTGCCAGCAGCTTAGATCGGAATCAGCCCCAGCATTTT
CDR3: CASSLDRNQPQHF

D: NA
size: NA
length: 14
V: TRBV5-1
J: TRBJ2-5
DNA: TGCACCAGCAGCTTGGCGGGGGCTGGAGAGACCCAGTACTTC
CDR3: CTSSLAGAGETQYF

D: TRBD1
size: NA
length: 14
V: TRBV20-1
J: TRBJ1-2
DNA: TGCAGTGCGGAAGACAGGGGTTCCCTCTATGGCTACACCTTC
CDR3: CSAEDRGSLYGYTF

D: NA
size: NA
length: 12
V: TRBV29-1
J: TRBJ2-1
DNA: TGCAGCGTTCAGATGACCTACAATGAGCAGTTCTTC
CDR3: CSVQMTYNEQFF

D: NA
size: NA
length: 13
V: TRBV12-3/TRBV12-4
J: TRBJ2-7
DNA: TGTGCCAGCAGTTTCTTGGTCTCCTACGAGCAGTACTTC
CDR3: CASSFLVSYEQYF

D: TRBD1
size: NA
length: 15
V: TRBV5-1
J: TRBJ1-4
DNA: TGCGCCAGCAGCTCAGGACAGGCGATTAATGAAAAACTGTTTTTT
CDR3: CASSSGQAINEKLFF

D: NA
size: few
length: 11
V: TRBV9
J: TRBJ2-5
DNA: TGTGCTAGCAGCAACCAAGAGACCCAGTACTTC
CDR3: CASSNQETQYF

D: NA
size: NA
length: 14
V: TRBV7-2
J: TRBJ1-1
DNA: TGTGCCAGCAGCTTAGGGGGAAAGAACACTGAAGCTTTCTTT
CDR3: CASSLGGKNTEAFF

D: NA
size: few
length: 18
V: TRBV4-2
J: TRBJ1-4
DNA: TGCGCCAGCAGCCAAGGGCAGGGGCGGTCGGCAACTAATGAAAAACTGTTTTTT
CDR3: CASSQGQGRSATNEKLFF

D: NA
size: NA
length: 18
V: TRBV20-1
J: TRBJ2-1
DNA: TGCAGTGCTAGAGGTGAACGTCTGGCGAGGCTCTCCTACAATGAGCAGTTCTTC
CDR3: CSARGERLARLSYNEQFF